This T cell receptor beta chain comes out of a study of T cell changes during pregnancy in multiple sclerosis. Clones were read by immunoSEQ multiplex PCR, and TCRdb kept only the in-frame ones, dropping some. The repertoire includes 28,000 or so clones, about 93% of them detected once, and 6.2% sits in the top ten. The TCR comes from a female donor with multiple sclerosis, enrolled in a pregnancy study. The sample in question was CD8+ T cells from peripheral blood mononuclear cells, obtained before pregnancy.

The CDR3 sequence is CASGGQGWNEQFF. The CDR3 DNA sequence: TGTGCCAGCGGGGGACAGGGGTGGAATGAGCAGTTCTTC. V and J are TRBV6-5 and TRBJ2-1; 10 nucleotides line up with TRBD1. This CDR3 contains 13 residues. Germline CDR1 and CDR2: MNHEY and SVGAGI. Germline trimming cut 8 bases from V and 7 bases from J; bases unmatched to any gene: 5.